This is a list of T cell receptor beta chains from one sample in a study of high-grade serous ovarian cancer treatment subgroups. Measured with immunoSEQ multiplex PCR; TCRdb has only the in-frame clones, and not every one. The data hold fewer than 600 clones, with roughly 79% observed a single time. Specimen: tumor tissue. These receptors were collected from a human donor with high-grade serous ovarian cancer. The CDR3 runs from the conserved cysteine through the conserved F or W. Fields, in order: J gene, CDR3 length, clone size, D gene, V gene, CDR3 DNA, CDR3 protein. The D gene is left open where the match is weak. Size values are once, few and many counts, or a class for expanded clones, and some rows have none.

J: TRBJ1-2; length: 11; size: NA; D: NA; V: TRBV25-1; DNA: TGTGCCAGCAGCCAGGGGCATGGCTACACCTTC; CDR3: CASSQGHGYTF
J: TRBJ2-3; length: 17; size: once; D: TRBD2; V: TRBV6-4; DNA: TGTGCCAGCAGTGACTCGATTAGAGCGGGAGATTGCGATACGCAGTATTTT; CDR3: CASSDSIRAGDCDTQYF
J: TRBJ2-5; length: 14; size: once; D: NA; V: TRBV5-6; DNA: TGTGCCAGCAGCCTGGGCCCTAGCGAGGAGACCCAGTACTTC; CDR3: CASSLGPSEETQYF
J: TRBJ1-5; length: 15; size: NA; D: NA; V: TRBV19; DNA: TGTGCCAGTACTGCGGCGAACAGGGATTATCAGCCCCAGCATTTT; CDR3: CASTAANRDYQPQHF
J: TRBJ2-2; length: 13; size: NA; D: NA; V: TRBV10-3; DNA: TGTGCCATCATGGTTCCGAACACCGGGGAGCTGTTTTTT; CDR3: CAIMVPNTGELFF
J: TRBJ2-3; length: 13; size: NA; D: TRBD1; V: TRBV4-3; DNA: TGCGCCAGCAGCAGACAGGGGTCAGATACGCAGTATTTT; CDR3: CASSRQGSDTQYF
J: TRBJ2-2; length: 15; size: once; D: NA; V: TRBV6-4; DNA: TGTGCCAGCAGTGTCGAGGGTGAGGGGACCGGGGAGCTGTTTTTT; CDR3: CASSVEGEGTGELFF
J: TRBJ2-7; length: 15; size: NA; D: TRBD2; V: TRBV5-8; DNA: TGTGCCAGCAGCCTGGGACTAGGAACGGCCTACGAGCAGTACTTC; CDR3: CASSLGLGTAYEQYF
J: TRBJ2-7; length: 15; size: hyperexpanded; D: NA; V: TRBV4-3; DNA: TGCGCCAGCAGCCAAGATAAAAACCCCTCCTACGAGCAGTACTTC; CDR3: CASSQDKNPSYEQYF
J: TRBJ2-2; length: 15; size: NA; D: TRBD1; V: TRBV27; DNA: TGTGCCAGCAGTTCGCGACAGGGTAACACCGGGGAGCTGTTTTTT; CDR3: CASSSRQGNTGELFF
J: TRBJ2-2; length: 17; size: NA; D: NA; V: TRBV4-3; DNA: TGCGCCAGCAGCCAAGATGGTGGGGGAGGGAACACCGGGGAGCTGTTTTTT; CDR3: CASSQDGGGGNTGELFF
J: TRBJ1-4; length: 13; size: NA; D: NA; V: TRBV27; DNA: TGTGCCAGCCGGGGGCGTAGGGATGAAAAACTGTTTTTT; CDR3: CASRGRRDEKLFF
J: TRBJ2-1; length: 20; size: NA; D: NA; V: TRBV11-3; DNA: TGTGCCAGCAGCTTGGTCTTGGGCACTCGACACGGGAGCCCCTACAATGAGCAGTTCTTC; CDR3: CASSLVLGTRHGSPYNEQFF
J: TRBJ2-1; length: 13; size: few; D: TRBD1; V: TRBV19; DNA: TGTGCCAGTTCGGGACAGGCATACAATGAGCAGTTCTTC; CDR3: CASSGQAYNEQFF
J: TRBJ2-1; length: 16; size: NA; D: TRBD1; V: TRBV7-8; DNA: TGTGCCAGCAGCGTCGACAGGGATTATCGCTACAATGAGCAGTTCTTC; CDR3: CASSVDRDYRYNEQFF
J: TRBJ2-1; length: 12; size: once; D: TRBD2; V: TRBV10-3; DNA: TGTGCCGTCCGGGGGGGCTCCAATGAGCAGTTCTTC; CDR3: CAVRGGSNEQFF
J: TRBJ1-1; length: 11; size: once; D: NA; V: TRBV7-9; DNA: TGTGCCAGCAGCTCCAACACTGAAGCTTTCTTT; CDR3: CASSSNTEAFF
J: TRBJ2-7; length: 11; size: NA; D: NA; V: TRBV20-1; DNA: TGCAGTGCTAGAGATGACTACGAGCAGTACTTC; CDR3: CSARDDYEQYF
J: TRBJ2-5; length: 15; size: few; D: TRBD2; V: TRBV6-5; DNA: TGTGCCAGCAGTCCGATAGCGGGGAACCAAGAGACCCAGTACTTC; CDR3: CASSPIAGNQETQYF
J: TRBJ2-2; length: 15; size: NA; D: NA; V: TRBV9; DNA: TGTGCCCCACTTCGCGGAGCCATCCCAACCGGGGAGCTGTTTTTT; CDR3: CAPLRGAIPTGELFF
J: TRBJ1-2; length: 13; size: NA; D: NA; V: TRBV11-1; DNA: TGTGCCAGCAGCTTAGGGCCCCACCTGCGCTACACCTTC; CDR3: CASSLGPHLRYTF
J: TRBJ2-7; length: 11; size: NA; D: TRBD1; V: TRBV6-5; DNA: TGTGCCAGCAGTTACGCGGACAGGGAGTACTTC; CDR3: CASSYADREYF
J: TRBJ2-1; length: 16; size: NA; D: TRBD2; V: TRBV10-3; DNA: TGTGCCATCAGTGAGCCAAGCGGGAGGGCCTCAAATGAGCAGTTCTTC; CDR3: CAISEPSGRASNEQFF
J: TRBJ2-3; length: 15; size: NA; D: TRBD2; V: TRBV11-3; DNA: TGTGCCAGCAGCTTAGATAGCGGGAGCACAGATACGCAGTATTTT; CDR3: CASSLDSGSTDTQYF
J: TRBJ1-3; length: 14; size: NA; D: TRBD1; V: TRBV18; DNA: TGTGCCAGCTCATCTTACGGACAGGGATCCACCATATATTTT; CDR3: CASSSYGQGSTIYF
J: TRBJ2-1; length: 11; size: NA; D: NA; V: TRBV7-3; DNA: TGTGCCAGCAGCGAACACAATGAGCAGTTCTTC; CDR3: CASSEHNEQFF
J: TRBJ2-7; length: 15; size: NA; D: TRBD2; V: TRBV6-1; DNA: TGTGCCAGCACCCTCGAAGCGGGAGGCCCCTACGAGCAGTACTTC; CDR3: CASTLEAGGPYEQYF